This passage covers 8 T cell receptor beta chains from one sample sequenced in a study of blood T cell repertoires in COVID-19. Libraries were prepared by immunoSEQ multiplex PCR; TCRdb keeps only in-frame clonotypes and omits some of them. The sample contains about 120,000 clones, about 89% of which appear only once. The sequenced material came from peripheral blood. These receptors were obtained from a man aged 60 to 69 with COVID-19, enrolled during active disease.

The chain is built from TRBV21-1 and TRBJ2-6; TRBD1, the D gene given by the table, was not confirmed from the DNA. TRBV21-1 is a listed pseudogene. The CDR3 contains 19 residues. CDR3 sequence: CASSSKRGHTPSGANVLTF. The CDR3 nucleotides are TGTGCCAGCAGCTCTAAAAGGGGCCACACACCATCTGGGGCCAACGTCCTGACTTTC.

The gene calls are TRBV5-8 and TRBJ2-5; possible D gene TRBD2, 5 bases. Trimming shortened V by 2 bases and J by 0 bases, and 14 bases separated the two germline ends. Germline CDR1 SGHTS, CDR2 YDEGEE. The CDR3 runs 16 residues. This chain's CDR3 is CASSFSGSRYQETQYF. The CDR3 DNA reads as TGTGCCAGCAGCTTTTCGGGGAGTAGATACCAAGAGACCCAGTACTTC.

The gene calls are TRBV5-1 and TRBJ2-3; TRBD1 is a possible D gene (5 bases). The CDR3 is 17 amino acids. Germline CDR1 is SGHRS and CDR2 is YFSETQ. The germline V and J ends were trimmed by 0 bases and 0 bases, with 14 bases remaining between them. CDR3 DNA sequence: TGCGCCAGCAGCTTGGGACCACAGGATGTTAGCACAGATACGCAGTATTTT. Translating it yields CASSLGPQDVSTDTQYF.

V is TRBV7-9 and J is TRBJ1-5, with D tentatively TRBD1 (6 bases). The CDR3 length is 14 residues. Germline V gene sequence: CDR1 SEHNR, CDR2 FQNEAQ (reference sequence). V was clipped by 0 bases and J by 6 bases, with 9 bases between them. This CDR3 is CASSLASGVQPQHF. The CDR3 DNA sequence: TGTGCCAGCAGCTTAGCGTCAGGGGTTCAGCCCCAGCATTTT.

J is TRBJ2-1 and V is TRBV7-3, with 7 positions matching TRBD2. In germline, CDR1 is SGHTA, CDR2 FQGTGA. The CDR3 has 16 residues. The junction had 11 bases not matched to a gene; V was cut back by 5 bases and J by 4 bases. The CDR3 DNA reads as TGTGCCAGCAGCCCAGACGGGGGAGGGCTGTACAATGAGCAGTTCTTC. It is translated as CASSPDGGGLYNEQFF.

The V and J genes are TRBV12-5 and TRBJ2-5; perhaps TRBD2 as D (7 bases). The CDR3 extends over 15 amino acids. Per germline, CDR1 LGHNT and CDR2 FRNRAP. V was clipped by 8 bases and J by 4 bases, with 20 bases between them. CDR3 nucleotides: TGTGCTAGTTCTTCGGGGGCGGGGGCCGTAGAGACCCAGTACTTC. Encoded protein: CASSSGAGAVETQYF.

The DNA for the CDR3 is TGTGCCAGCAGCTTAGATGGGACAGCGAACACTGAAGCTTTCTTT. As protein: CASSLDGTANTEAFF. This rearrangement joins TRBV11-3 to TRBJ1-1, with 7 positions matching TRBD1. Trimming cost V 0 bases and J 1 base; bases outside gene matches: 2. CDR1 SGHNT and CDR2 YENEEA come from the germline V gene. This CDR3 has 15 amino acids. Full variable domain (remainder filled in from reference TRBV11-3 and TRBJ1-1): EAGVVQSPRYKIIEKKQPVAFWCNPISGHNTLYWYLQNLGQGPELLIRYENEEAVDDSQLPKDRFSAERLKGVDSTLKIQPAELGDSAVYLCASSLDGTANTEAFFGQGTRLTVV.

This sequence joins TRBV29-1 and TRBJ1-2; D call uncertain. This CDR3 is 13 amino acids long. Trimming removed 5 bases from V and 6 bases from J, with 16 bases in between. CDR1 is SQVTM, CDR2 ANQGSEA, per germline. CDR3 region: CSVFGLLPHGYTF. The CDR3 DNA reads TGCAGCGTTTTTGGACTTCTCCCGCATGGCTACACCTTC.